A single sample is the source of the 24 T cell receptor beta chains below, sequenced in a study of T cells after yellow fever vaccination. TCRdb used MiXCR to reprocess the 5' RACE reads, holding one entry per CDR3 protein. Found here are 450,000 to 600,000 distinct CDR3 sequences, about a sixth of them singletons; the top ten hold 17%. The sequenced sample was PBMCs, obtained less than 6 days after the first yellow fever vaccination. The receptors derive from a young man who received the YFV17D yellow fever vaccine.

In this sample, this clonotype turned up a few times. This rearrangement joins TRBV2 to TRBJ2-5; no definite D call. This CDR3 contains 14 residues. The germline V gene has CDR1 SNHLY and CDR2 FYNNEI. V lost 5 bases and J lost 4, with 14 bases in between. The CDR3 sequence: CASSWTPATETQYF. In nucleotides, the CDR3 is TGTGCCAGCAGTTGGACCCCAGCAACAGAGACCCAGTACTTC. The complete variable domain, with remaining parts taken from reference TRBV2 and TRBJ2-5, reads EPEVTQTPSHQVTQMGQEVILRCVPISNHLYFYWYRQILGQKVEFLVSFYNNEISEKSEIFDDQFSVERPDGSNFTLKIRSTKLEDSAMYFCASSWTPATETQYFGPGTRLLVL.

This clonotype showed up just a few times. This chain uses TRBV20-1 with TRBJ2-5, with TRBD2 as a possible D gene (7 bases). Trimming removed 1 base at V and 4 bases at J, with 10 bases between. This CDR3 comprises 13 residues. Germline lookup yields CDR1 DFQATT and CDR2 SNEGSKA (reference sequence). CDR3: CSARGGGGETQYF. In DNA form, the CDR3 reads TGCAGTGCTAGAGGGGGGGGCGGAGAGACCCAGTACTTC.

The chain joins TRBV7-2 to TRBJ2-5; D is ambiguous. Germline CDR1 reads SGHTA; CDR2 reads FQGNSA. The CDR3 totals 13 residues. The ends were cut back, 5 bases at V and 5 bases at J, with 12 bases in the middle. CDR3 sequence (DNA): TGTGCCAGCAGCCATAACGAGAGGGAGACCCAGTACTTC. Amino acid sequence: CASSHNERETQYF.

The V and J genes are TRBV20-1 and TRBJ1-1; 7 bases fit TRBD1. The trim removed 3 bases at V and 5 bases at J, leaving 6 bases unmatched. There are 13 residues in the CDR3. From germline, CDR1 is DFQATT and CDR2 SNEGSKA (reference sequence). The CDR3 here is CSASSRGWTEAFF. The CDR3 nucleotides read TGCAGTGCTAGCAGCAGGGGGTGGACTGAAGCTTTCTTT.

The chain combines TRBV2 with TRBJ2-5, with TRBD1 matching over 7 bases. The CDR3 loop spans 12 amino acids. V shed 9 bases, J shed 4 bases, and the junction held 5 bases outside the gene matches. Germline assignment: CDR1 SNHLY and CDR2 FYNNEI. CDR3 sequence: CASDRVGETQYF. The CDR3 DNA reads TGTGCCAGTGACAGGGTCGGAGAGACCCAGTACTTC.

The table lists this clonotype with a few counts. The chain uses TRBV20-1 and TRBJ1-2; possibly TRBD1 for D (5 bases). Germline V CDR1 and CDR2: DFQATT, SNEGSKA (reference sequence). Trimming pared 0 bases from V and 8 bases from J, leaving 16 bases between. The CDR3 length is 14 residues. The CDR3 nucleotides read TGCAGTGCTAGAGATGGGACCAAGATAGGGGGCTACACCTTC. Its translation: CSARDGTKIGGYTF.

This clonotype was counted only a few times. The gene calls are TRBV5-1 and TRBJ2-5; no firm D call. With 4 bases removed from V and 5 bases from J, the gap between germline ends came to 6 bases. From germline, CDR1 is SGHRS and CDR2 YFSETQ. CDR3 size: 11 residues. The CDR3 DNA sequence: TGCGCCAGCAGCGACCGTGAGACCCAGTACTTC. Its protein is CASSDRETQYF.

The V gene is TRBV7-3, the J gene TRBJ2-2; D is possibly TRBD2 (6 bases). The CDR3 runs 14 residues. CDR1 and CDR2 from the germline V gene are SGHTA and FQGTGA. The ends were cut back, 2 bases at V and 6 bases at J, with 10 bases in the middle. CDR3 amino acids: CASSLGGDPGELFF. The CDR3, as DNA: TGTGCCAGCAGCTTAGGAGGGGACCCCGGGGAGCTGTTTTTT.

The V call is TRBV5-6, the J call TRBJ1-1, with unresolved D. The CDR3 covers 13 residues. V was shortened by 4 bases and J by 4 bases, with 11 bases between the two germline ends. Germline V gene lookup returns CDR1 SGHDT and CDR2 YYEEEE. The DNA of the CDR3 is TGTGCCAGCAGCCGCCCGGCAGGCACTGAAGCTTTCTTT. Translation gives CASSRPAGTEAFF.

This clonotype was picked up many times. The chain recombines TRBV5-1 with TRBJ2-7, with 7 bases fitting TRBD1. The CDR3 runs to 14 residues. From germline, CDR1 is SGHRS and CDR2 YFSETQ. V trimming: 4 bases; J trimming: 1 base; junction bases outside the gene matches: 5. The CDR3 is CASSRQGSSYEQYF. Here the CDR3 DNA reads TGCGCCAGCAGCCGACAGGGAAGTTCCTACGAGCAGTACTTC. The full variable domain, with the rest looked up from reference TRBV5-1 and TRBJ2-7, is KAGVTQTPRYLIKTRGQQVTLSCSPISGHRSVSWYQQTPGQGLQFLFEYFSETQRNKGNFPGRFSGRQFSNSRSEMNVSTLELGDSALYLCASSRQGSSYEQYFGPGTRLTVT.

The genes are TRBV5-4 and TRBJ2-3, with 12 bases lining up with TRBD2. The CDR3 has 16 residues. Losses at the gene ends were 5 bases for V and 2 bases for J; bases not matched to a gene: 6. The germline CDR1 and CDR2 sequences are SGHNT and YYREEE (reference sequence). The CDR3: CASRKLAGGVTDTQYF. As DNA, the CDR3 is TGTGCCAGCAGGAAACTAGCGGGGGGAGTCACAGATACGCAGTATTTT.

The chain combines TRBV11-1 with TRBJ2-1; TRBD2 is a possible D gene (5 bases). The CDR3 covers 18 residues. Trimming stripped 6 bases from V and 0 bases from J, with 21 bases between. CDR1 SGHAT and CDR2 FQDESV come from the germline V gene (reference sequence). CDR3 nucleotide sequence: TGTGCCAGCAGGGGTGACCTCGGACTGTTTAGCTCCTACAATGAGCAGTTCTTC. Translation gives CASRGDLGLFSSYNEQFF.

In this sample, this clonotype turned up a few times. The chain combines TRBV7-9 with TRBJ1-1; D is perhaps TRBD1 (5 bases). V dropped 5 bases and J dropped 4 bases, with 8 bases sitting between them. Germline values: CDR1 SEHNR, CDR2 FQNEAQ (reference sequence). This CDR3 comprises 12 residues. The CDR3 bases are TGTGCCAGCAGCGGCAGGGCCACTGAAGCTTTCTTT. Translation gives CASSGRATEAFF.

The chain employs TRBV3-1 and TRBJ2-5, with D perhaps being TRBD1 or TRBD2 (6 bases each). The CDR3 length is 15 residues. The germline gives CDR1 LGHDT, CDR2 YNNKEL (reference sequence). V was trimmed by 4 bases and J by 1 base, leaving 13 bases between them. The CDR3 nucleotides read TGTGCCAGCAGCCCTCCTCCGGGGGCCCAAGAGACCCAGTACTTC. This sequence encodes CASSPPPGAQETQYF.

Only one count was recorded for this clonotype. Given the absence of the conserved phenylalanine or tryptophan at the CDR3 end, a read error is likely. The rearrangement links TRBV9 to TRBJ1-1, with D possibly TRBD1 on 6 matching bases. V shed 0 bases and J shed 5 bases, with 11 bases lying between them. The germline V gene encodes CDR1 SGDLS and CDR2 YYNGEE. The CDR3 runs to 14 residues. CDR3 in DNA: TGTGCCAGCAGCGTAGGGGCAGGGGAGACTGAAGCTTTCCTT. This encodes CASSVGAGETEAFL.

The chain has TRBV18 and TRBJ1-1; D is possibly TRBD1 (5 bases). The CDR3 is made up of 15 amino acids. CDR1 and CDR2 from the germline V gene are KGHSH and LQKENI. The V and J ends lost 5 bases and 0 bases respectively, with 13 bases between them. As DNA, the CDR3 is TGTGCCAGCTCAGCCAGGGAGATCATGAACACTGAAGCTTTCTTT. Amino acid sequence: CASSAREIMNTEAFF.

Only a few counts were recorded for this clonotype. For the CDR3, the DNA is TGTGCCAGCAGTCCTGTCTGGGGACGGAATTCACCCCTCCACTTT. As protein: CASSPVWGRNSPLHF. The chain employs TRBV6-1 and TRBJ1-6, with D perhaps TRBD1 (5 bases). There are 15 residues in the CDR3. The V gene's germline CDR1 is MNHNS and CDR2 SASEGT. Trimming cost V 5 bases and J 7 bases, with 15 bases left between them.

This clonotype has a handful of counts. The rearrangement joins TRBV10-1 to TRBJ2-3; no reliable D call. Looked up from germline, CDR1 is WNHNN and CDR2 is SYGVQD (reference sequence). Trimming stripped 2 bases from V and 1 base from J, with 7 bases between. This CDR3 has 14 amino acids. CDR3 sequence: CASSEETGTDTQYF. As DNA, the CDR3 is TGCGCCAGCAGTGAGGAAACAGGCACAGATACGCAGTATTTT.

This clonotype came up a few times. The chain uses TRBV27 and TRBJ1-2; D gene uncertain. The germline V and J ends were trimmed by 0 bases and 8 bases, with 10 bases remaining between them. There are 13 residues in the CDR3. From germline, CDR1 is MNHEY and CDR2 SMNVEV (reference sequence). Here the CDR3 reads CASSLSMAGGYTF. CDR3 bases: TGTGCCAGCAGTTTATCCATGGCGGGAGGCTACACCTTC.

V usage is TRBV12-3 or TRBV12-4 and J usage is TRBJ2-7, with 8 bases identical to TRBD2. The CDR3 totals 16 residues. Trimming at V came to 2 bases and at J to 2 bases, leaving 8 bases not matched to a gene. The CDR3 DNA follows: TGTGCCAGCAGTTTACCCCCCTCCGGGGGGGCCTACGAGCAGTACTTC. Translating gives CASSLPPSGGAYEQYF.

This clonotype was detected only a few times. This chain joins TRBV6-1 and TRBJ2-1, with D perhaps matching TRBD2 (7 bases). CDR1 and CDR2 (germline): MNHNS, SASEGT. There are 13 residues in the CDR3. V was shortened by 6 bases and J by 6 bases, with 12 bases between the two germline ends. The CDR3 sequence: CASRGGGGNEQFF. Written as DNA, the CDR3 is TGTGCCAGCAGGGGAGGGGGAGGCAATGAGCAGTTCTTC.

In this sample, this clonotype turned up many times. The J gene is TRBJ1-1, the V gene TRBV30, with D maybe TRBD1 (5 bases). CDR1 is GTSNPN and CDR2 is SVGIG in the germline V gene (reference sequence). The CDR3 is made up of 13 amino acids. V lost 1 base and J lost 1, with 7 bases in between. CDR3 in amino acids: CAWSAQENTEAFF. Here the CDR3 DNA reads TGTGCCTGGAGTGCACAGGAGAACACTGAAGCTTTCTTT.

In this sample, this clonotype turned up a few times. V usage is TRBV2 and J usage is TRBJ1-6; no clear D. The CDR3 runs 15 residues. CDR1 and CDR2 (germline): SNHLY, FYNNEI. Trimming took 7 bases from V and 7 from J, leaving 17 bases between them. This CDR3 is CASILEEGGNSPLHF. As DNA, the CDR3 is TGTGCCAGCATCCTGGAGGAGGGAGGGAATTCACCCCTCCACTTT.

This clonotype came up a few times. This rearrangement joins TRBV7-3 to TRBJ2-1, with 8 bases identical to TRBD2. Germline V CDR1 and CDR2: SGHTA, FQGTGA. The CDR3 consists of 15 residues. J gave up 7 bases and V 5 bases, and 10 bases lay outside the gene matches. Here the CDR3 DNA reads TGTGCCAGCAGCCAGGGACTAGGGATTTCTAATGAGCAGTTCTTC. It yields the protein CASSQGLGISNEQFF.